The clone carrying this TCR beta chain was observed once. The CDR3 totals 13 residues. CDR1 is MNHNS and CDR2 is SASEGT in the germline V gene. The ends lost 5 bases at V and 1 base at J; junction bases unmatched: 1. The data belong to a study of shared clonotypes between healthy human individuals. Repertoires were generated with immunoSEQ multiplex PCR, while TCRdb's copy carries only in-frame clones and drops some. The sample contains more than 400,000 clones, 90% to 97% of which appear only once. This chain joins TRBV6-1 and TRBJ2-5, with 7 nucleotides matching TRBD1. The specimen sequenced was naive CD4+ T cells sorted from blood. As to subset: CD45RA+ positively selected. The clonotype was recovered from a woman in her twenties or thirties in good health. The CDR3 spells CASSWDSQETQYF. The CDR3 nucleotides read TGTGCCAGCAGTTGGGACAGCCAAGAGACCCAGTACTTC.